This T cell receptor (beta chain) was sequenced for a study of blood T cell repertoires in COVID-19. This clone has a handful of counts. Using immunoSEQ multiplex PCR, the repertoire was profiled, and TCRdb retains in-frame clones only, with some absent. The table lists approximately 360,000 clones, over 75% of them singletons, with more than 0.9% in the top ten. Germline values: CDR1 SGHTA, CDR2 FQGTGA. V lost 2 bases and J lost 7, with 15 bases in between. CDR3 length equals 15 residues. The chain carries TRBV7-3 and TRBJ1-5; maybe TRBD1 (6 bases). Input material: PBMCs or T cells enriched from blood (not recorded which). The TCR sequence derives from a woman in her thirties with acute COVID-19. The CDR3 loop is CASSLGPQGNQPQHF. CDR3 DNA sequence: TGTGCCAGCAGCTTAGGACCCCAGGGGAACCAGCCCCAGCATTTT. Full variable domain (remainder filled in from reference TRBV7-3 and TRBJ1-5): GAGVSQTPSNKVTEKGKYVELRCDPISGHTALYWYRQSLGQGPEFLIYFQGTGAADDSGLPNDRFFAVRPEGSVSTLKIQRTERGDSAVYLCASSLGPQGNQPQHFGDGTRLSIL.